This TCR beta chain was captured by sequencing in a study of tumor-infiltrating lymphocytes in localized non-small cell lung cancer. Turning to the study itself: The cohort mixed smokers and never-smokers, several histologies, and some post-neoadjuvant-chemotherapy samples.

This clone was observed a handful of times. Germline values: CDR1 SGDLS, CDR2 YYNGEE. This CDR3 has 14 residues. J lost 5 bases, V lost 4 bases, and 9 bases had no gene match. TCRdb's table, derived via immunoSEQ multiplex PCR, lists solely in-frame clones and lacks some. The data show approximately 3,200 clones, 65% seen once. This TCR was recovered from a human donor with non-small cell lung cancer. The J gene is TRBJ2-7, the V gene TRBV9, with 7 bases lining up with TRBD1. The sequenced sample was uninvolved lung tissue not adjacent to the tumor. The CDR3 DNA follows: TGTGCCAGCAGCCCCCCACAGGGGACGAACGAGCAGTACTTC. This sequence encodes CASSPPQGTNEQYF.